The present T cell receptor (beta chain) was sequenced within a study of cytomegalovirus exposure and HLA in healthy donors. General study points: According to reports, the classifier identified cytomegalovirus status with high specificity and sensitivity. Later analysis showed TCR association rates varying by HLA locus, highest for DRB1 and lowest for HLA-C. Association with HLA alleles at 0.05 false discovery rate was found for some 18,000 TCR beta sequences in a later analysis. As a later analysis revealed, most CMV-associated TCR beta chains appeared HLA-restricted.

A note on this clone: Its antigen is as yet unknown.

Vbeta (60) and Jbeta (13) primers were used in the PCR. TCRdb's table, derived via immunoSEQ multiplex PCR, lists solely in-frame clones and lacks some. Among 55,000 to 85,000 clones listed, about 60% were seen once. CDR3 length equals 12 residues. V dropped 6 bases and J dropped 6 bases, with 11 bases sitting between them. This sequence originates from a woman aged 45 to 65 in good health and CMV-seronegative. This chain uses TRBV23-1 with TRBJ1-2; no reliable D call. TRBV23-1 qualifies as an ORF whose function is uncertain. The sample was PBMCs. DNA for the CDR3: TGCGCCAGCAGAAGGACTGCGCATGGCTACACCTTC. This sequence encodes CASRRTAHGYTF.